This TCR beta chain is from a study of Graves' ophthalmopathy and Graves' hyperthyroidism. In the study overall: Peripheral blood (taken before any treatment) was collected at initial diagnosis.

This CDR3 contains 16 residues. Trimming removed 1 base from V and 0 bases from J; junction bases left unmatched: 2. As regards this clonotype: The target antigen is unknown.

Patients were diagnosed from clinical symptoms, serum thyroxine, TRAb, thyroid ultrasound and orbital computed tomography. The study, taken as a whole, reports: Sensitivity of 85% to 90% and specificity of around 76% were achieved when a 13-signature model separated ophthalmopathy from stable hyperthyroidism.

Researchers took RNA transcripts and amplified TCR beta CDR3 regions from them. Following a first-round RT-PCR that used HTBI primers, a second-round multiplex PCR was carried out. TCRdb itself ran the multiplex PCR reads through MiXCR, one entry per CDR3 protein. Of fewer than 600,000 distinct CDR3 sequences in the sample, under 15% were seen once. The chain recombines TRBV12-3 or TRBV12-4 with TRBJ1-5; 8 bases are shared with TRBD1. This receptor was identified in a woman under 40 with Graves' ophthalmopathy. Sequencing was performed on blood. DNA for the CDR3: TGTGCCAGCAGTTTAGAAACAGGGGGTAGCAATCAGCCCCAGCATTTT. This encodes CASSLETGGSNQPQHF.